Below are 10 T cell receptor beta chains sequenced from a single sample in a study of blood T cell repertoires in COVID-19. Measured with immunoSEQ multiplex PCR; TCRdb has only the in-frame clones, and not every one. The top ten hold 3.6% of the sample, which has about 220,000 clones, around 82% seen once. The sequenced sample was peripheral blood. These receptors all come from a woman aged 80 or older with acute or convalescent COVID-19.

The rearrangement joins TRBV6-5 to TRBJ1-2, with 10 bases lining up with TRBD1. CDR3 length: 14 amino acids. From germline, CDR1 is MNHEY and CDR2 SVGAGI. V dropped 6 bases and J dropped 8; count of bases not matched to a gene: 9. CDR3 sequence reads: CASRQMTGGYGYTF. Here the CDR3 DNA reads TGTGCCAGCAGACAGATGACAGGGGGCTACGGCTACACCTTC.

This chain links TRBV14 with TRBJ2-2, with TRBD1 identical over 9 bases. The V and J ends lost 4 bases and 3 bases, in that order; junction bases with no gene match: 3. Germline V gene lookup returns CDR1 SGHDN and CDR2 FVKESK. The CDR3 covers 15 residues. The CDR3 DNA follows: TGTGCCAGCAGCCTACGGGACAGGGACACCGGGGAGCTGTTTTTT. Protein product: CASSLRDRDTGELFF.

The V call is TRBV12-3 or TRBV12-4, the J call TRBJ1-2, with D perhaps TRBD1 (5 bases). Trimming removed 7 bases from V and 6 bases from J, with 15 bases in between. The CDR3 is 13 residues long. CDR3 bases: TGTGCCAGCAAGTTACAGGTTGTGGATGGCTACACCTTC. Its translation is CASKLQVVDGYTF.

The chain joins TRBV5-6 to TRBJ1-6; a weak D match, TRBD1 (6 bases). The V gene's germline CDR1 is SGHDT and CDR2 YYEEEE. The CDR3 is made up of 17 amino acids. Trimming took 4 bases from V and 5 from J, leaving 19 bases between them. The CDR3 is CASSPQGYRVDNSPLHF. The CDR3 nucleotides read TGTGCCAGCAGCCCCCAGGGGTACAGGGTTGATAATTCACCCCTCCACTTT. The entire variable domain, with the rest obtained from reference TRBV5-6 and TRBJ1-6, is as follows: DAGVTQSPTHLIKTRGQQVTLRCSPKSGHDTVSWYQQALGQGPQFIFQYYEEEERQRGNFPDRFSGHQFPNYSSELNVNALLLGDSALYLCASSPQGYRVDNSPLHFGNGTRLTVT.

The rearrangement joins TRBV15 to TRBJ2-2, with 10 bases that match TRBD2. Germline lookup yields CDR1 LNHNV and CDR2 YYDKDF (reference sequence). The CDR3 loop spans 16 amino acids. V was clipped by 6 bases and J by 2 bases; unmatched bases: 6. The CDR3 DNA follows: TGTGCCACCAGTCAAAGACTAGCGGGTAACACCGGGGAGCTGTTTTTT. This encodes CATSQRLAGNTGELFF.

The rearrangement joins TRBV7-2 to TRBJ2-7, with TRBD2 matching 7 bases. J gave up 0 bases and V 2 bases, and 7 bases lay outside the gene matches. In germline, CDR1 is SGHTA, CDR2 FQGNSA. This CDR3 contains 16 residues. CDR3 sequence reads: CASSLTSGENSYEQYF. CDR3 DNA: TGTGCCAGCAGCTTAACAAGCGGGGAGAACTCCTACGAGCAGTACTTC.

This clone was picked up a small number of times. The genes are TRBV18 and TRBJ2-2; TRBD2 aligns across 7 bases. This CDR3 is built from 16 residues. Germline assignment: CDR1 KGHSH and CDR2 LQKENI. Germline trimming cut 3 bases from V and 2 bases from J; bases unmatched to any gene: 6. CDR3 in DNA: TGTGCCAGCTCACCTCTAGCGGCCAGCAACACCGGGGAGCTGTTTTTT. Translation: CASSPLAASNTGELFF.

The CDR3 region is CASSSYGQNNEQFF. In DNA form, the CDR3 reads TGTGCCAGCAGCTCTTACGGACAGAACAATGAGCAGTTCTTC. The chain recombines TRBV7-2 with TRBJ2-1; the D gene is possibly TRBD1 (6 bases). The germline V and J ends were trimmed by 4 bases and 5 bases, with 12 bases remaining between them. The CDR3 is made up of 14 amino acids. In germline, CDR1 is SGHTA, CDR2 FQGNSA.

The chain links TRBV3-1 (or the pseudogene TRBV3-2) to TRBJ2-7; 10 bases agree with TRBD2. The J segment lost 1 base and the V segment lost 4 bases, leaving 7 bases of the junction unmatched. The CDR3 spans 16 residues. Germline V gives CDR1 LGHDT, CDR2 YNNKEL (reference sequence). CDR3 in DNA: TGTGCCAGCAGCCCGCGAGCGGGGGGGGCGTCCTACGAGCAGTACTTC. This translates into CASSPRAGGASYEQYF.

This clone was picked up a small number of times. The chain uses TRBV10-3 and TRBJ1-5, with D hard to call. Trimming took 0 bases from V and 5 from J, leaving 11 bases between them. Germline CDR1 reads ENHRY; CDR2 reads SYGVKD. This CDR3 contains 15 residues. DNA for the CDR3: TGTGCCATCAGTGAGTCTCCGGACTGGGATCAGCCCCAGCATTTT. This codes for CAISESPDWDQPQHF.